This T cell receptor (beta chain) is drawn from a study of OX40 agonist ivuxolimab in advanced cancers. Study findings and constraints: At 0.1 to 3.0 mg/kg, CD4+ and CD8+ blood T cells expanded clonally by week 6. Normalized expansion of T-cell clones was also low for some nonresponders.

Assay: immunoSEQ multiplex PCR; the TCRdb copy retains only in-frame clones and omits some. The repertoire has about 23,000 clones, about 88% of them found once; the top ten carry about a third. The CDR3 is made up of 15 amino acids. V was pared by 4 bases and J by 3 bases, with 13 bases between. CDR1 is SGHNT, CDR2 YYREEE, per germline (reference sequence). Comment on this clone: What it recognizes is unknown.

This chain uses TRBV5-4 with TRBJ1-4, with D possibly TRBD1 on 5 matching bases. This sample comprised CD4+ or CD8+ T cells sorted from blood, obtained in a trial of the OX40 agonist ivuxolimab. This receptor was obtained from an adult with an advanced solid tumor such as melanoma, head and neck, liver or kidney cancer. The CDR3 DNA is TGTGCCAGCAGCCTCGTGGGGGAGTCTAATGAAAAACTGTTTTTT. Translation gives CASSLVGESNEKLFF.